Presented here are 8 T cell receptor beta chains from one specimen sequenced in a study of blood T cell repertoires in COVID-19. Using immunoSEQ multiplex PCR, the repertoire was profiled, and TCRdb retains in-frame clones only, with some absent. The sample includes around 260,000 clones, about four fifths of them seen just once. Sequencing was done on a sample of peripheral blood. Source of these receptors: a woman aged 50 to 65 who had recovered from COVID-19.

V is TRBV24-1 and J is TRBJ1-2; the D gene is possibly TRBD1 (5 bases). The CDR3 loop spans 11 amino acids. Trimming cost V 2 bases and J 8 bases, with 5 bases left between them. Germline V gene sequence: CDR1 KGHDR, CDR2 SFDVKD. CDR3 sequence (DNA): TGTGCCACCAGTGATTACAGGGGCTACACCTTC. Translating it yields CATSDYRGYTF.

This chain connects TRBV30 to TRBJ1-3, with D tentatively TRBD1 (5 bases). The V and J ends lost 4 bases and 5 bases respectively, with 6 bases between them. The CDR3 is 11 amino acids. CDR1 is GTSNPN and CDR2 is SVGIG in the germline V gene (reference sequence). CDR3 residues: CAWTGRNTIYF. The CDR3 DNA is TGTGCCTGGACAGGGAGAAACACCATATATTTT.

V usage is TRBV27 and J usage is TRBJ2-5; 8 bases are shared with TRBD2. The CDR3 has 14 amino acids. Trimming took 7 bases from V and 5 from J; bases not matched to a gene: 9. Germline V gives CDR1 MNHEY, CDR2 SMNVEV (reference sequence). The chain's CDR3 is CASMEAGVVETQYF. The CDR3 coding sequence is TGTGCCAGCATGGAAGCGGGAGTCGTCGAGACCCAGTACTTC.

This clone was recorded only once. The J gene is TRBJ2-3, the V gene TRBV5-1; D is possibly TRBD2 (6 bases). CDR1 is SGHRS, CDR2 YFSETQ, per germline. CDR3 length equals 15 residues. The V end lost 3 bases, the J end lost 0 bases, and 11 bases lay between the germline ends. The CDR3 DNA sequence: TGCGCCAGCAGCTCGAAGAGCGGGAGCACAGATACGCAGTATTTT. Translating gives CASSSKSGSTDTQYF.

The rearrangement links TRBV25-1 to TRBJ2-1, with TRBD2 as a possible D gene (6 bases). This CDR3 contains 15 residues. CDR1 and CDR2 from the germline V gene are MGHDK and SYGVNS. Deletions cut 2 bases from V and 1 base from J, with 9 bases between. CDR3 nucleotide sequence: TGTGCCAGCAGTGAAGGGGACTGGTCCTACAATGAGCAGTTCTTC. Its translation: CASSEGDWSYNEQFF.

The chain couples TRBV9 to TRBJ2-2, with 7 bases lining up with TRBD1. Germline V lookup: CDR1 SGDLS, CDR2 YYNGEE. The CDR3 contains 18 residues. Unmatched junction bases numbered 14, after V lost 0 bases and J lost 6 bases. The CDR3 DNA reads TGTGCCAGCAGCGTAGCTACCGCCGACAGGGCTGGGGCCGGGGAGCTGTTTTTT. Its translation is CASSVATADRAGAGELFF.

This clone was picked up many times. The CDR3 here is CASSLDGGAGPNQPQHF. The CDR3 nucleotides read TGCGCCAGCAGCTTGGATGGCGGGGCAGGTCCCAATCAGCCCCAGCATTTT. The chain recombines TRBV5-1 with TRBJ1-5; a weak D match, TRBD1 (5 bases). The germline gives CDR1 SGHRS, CDR2 YFSETQ. Trimming took 0 bases from V and 3 from J, leaving 16 bases between them. This CDR3 is 17 amino acids long.

J is TRBJ2-2 and V is TRBV4-2, with 8 bases matching TRBD2. CDR3 length equals 14 residues. Per germline, CDR1 LGHNA and CDR2 YNFKEQ. The V and J ends lost 9 bases and 1 base, in that order; junction bases with no gene match: 4. The CDR3 spells CASRRGENTGELFF. CDR3 DNA: TGTGCCAGTCGGCGGGGGGAGAACACCGGGGAGCTGTTTTTT.